The entry that follows covers one T cell receptor (beta chain) sequence. Its antigen is currently unknown. This entry belongs to a study of T cell repertoires in aging, cancer and after chemotherapy. The V gene end was trimmed by 5 bases and the J gene end by 13 bases; junction bases not matched to a gene: 10. CDR1 and CDR2 (germline): SGHNT, YENEEA. There are 14 residues in the CDR3. Whole-study findings and limits: Immunological memory after chemotherapy cannot be judged from the repertoire data. Untreated cancer patients had significantly lower blood TCR diversity than age-matched healthy donors. Median generation probability rose over the chemotherapy interval in each cancer cohort, suggesting rebound thymic output. In cancer patients, declining TCR diversity with age involved lost richness and lost evenness.

TRB rearrangements spanning V, D and J were amplified using mixed TRB-A/B primers. TCRdb reanalysed the multiplex PCR reads using MiXCR and keeps one entry per CDR3 protein. The sample yields about 9,200 distinct CDR3 sequences, 35% to 45% seen once. The template was genomic DNA from peripheral blood, not RNA. The receptor was isolated from a human donor in good health. Sequences were obtained from blood. The J gene is TRBJ2-1, the V gene TRBV11-3; TRBD2 matches at 11 bases. The CDR3 here is CASSPGLADLSQFF. For the CDR3, the DNA is TGTGCCAGCAGCCCGGGACTAGCGGACCTATCACAGTTCTTC.